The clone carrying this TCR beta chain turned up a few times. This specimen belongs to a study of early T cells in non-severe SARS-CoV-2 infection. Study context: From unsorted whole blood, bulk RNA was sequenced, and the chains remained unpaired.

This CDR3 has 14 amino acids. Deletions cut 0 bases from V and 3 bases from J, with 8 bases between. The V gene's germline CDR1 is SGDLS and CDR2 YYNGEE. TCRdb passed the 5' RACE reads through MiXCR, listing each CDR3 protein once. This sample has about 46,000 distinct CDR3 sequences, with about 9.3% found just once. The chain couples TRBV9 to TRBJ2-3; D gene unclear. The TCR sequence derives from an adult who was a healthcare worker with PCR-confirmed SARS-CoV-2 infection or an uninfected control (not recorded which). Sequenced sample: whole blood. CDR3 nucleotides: TGTGCCAGCAGCGTAGGCGGCAGGACAGATACGCAGTATTTT. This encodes CASSVGGRTDTQYF.